This T cell receptor beta chain was recovered during a study of blood T cell repertoires in COVID-19. About the study: Acute and convalescent COVID-19 specimens originated in the United States, Italy and Spain. From T cells, B-cell-depleted T cells, or PBMCs came the material, which was cDNA or gDNA.

In the authors' methods: By means of reference gene primer amplification, nucleated cell counts were estimated. Method: immunoSEQ multiplex PCR; TCRdb's copy keeps in-frame clones and lacks some. The DNA gave D and trimming, while V, J and clone size come from that table. This table has 100,000 to 150,000 clones, approximately 89% appearing once. The CDR3 is 13 residues long. With 7 bases removed from V and 5 bases from J, the gap between germline ends came to 17 bases. CDR1 is SQVTM, CDR2 ANQGSEA, per germline. The chain recombines TRBV29-1 with TRBJ1-1; a weak D match, TRBD1 (5 bases). The source is a woman aged 55-70 years with acute or convalescent COVID-19. The specimen sequenced was peripheral blood. The DNA of the CDR3 is TGCAGCGCCCGGGGAGGGGCAGGAACTGAAGCTTTCTTT. Translating it yields CSARGGAGTEAFF.